This record concerns one T cell receptor (beta chain) sequence. Its antigen is still unknown. These data belong to a study of cytomegalovirus exposure and HLA in healthy donors. The study's findings and limits: In a later analysis, at a false discovery rate of 0.05, roughly 17,000 TCR beta sequences were associated with HLA alleles. Reports credit the classifier with highly specific, highly sensitive diagnosis of cytomegalovirus status.

This PCR relied on a set of 60 Vbeta primers and 13 Jbeta primers. Sequencing used immunoSEQ multiplex PCR; TCRdb keeps in-frame clones, though not all of them. Seen here are under 200,000 clones, roughly 80% observed once, and the top ten hold approximately 8%. V lost 5 bases to trimming and J lost 2 bases; unmatched junction nucleotides: 5. CDR3 length equals 15 residues. The germline V gene encodes CDR1 MNHEY and CDR2 SMNVEV (reference sequence). The rearrangement links TRBV27 to TRBJ2-7; TRBD1 matches 11 bases. The source is a male donor in good health and CMV-seropositive. The sample comprised PBMCs. The CDR3 coding sequence is TGTGCCAGCAGTCCTGAGGGACAGGGGGCCTACGAGCAGTACTTC. Encoded protein: CASSPEGQGAYEQYF.